The clone carrying this T cell receptor beta chain has at least ten counts. Amplification of the TCR beta CDR3 regions used RNA transcripts (as template). First-round RT-PCR with HTBI primers preceded a second-round multiplex PCR. One entry per CDR3 protein results from TCRdb running MiXCR on the multiplex PCR reads. The table lists roughly 230,000 distinct CDR3 sequences, approximately 21% of them singletons. The sample originates from a study of Graves' ophthalmopathy and Graves' hyperthyroidism. Trimming pared 5 bases from V and 4 bases from J, leaving 17 bases between. The CDR3 is 15 amino acids. Germline CDR1 is MDHEN and CDR2 is SYDVKM.

The TCR comes from a woman in her forties or fifties with Graves' ophthalmopathy. The rearrangement uses TRBV28 and TRBJ1-2; TRBD1 might be the D (5 bases). Sequenced sample: peripheral blood. CDR3: CASSGPGGMVYGYTF. In DNA form, the CDR3 reads TGTGCCAGCAGTGGACCCGGGGGGATGGTCTATGGCTACACCTTC.